Shown below are 26 T cell receptor beta chains from a single sample sequenced in a study of neurological immune-mediated disorders. TCRdb re-called the 5' RACE reads through MiXCR, storing one row per CDR3 protein. The sample lists 65,000 to 90,000 distinct CDR3 sequences; over 9% were seen once. The specimen was PBMCs. The receptors here all came from a man between 35 and 55 years old in good health.

Ten or more counts support this clonotype. The CDR3 DNA reads as TGTGCCAGCAGCTTCAGTAGCGGGGGGGCCATAAATGAGCAGTTCTTC. This gives the protein CASSFSSGGAINEQFF. V is TRBV7-2 and J is TRBJ2-1; 11 bases match TRBD2. CDR1 and CDR2 (germline): SGHTA, FQGNSA. The CDR3 has 16 amino acids. The V gene end was trimmed by 3 bases and the J gene end by 7 bases; junction bases not matched to a gene: 8.

This clonotype was recorded at least ten times. The rearrangement uses TRBV12-3 or TRBV12-4 and TRBJ2-3; TRBD1 agrees at 11 bases. The CDR3 consists of 14 residues. V lost 5 bases and J lost 5; bases outside the gene matches: 3. The CDR3 protein is CASSLGTGGDTQYF. The CDR3 DNA reads as TGTGCCAGCAGTCTGGGGACAGGGGGAGATACGCAGTATTTT.

This clonotype was picked up many times. The chain has TRBV12-3 or TRBV12-4 and TRBJ2-3; 10 bases align to TRBD1. The length of the CDR3 is 15 residues. J lost 3 bases, V lost 6 bases, and 6 bases had no gene match. The CDR3 is CASSLDRGRTDTQYF. The CDR3 coding sequence is TGTGCCAGCAGCCTGGACAGGGGGAGGACAGATACGCAGTATTTT.

The rearrangement links TRBV29-1 to TRBJ2-1; D uncertain. Trimming removed 5 bases at V and 8 bases at J, with 16 bases between. The CDR3 runs 13 residues. The germline V gene encodes CDR1 SQVTM and CDR2 ANQGSEA. The CDR3 sequence is CSVRGYGKDEQFF. Here the CDR3 DNA reads TGCAGCGTTAGAGGATATGGCAAGGATGAGCAGTTCTTC.

This clonotype was observed at least ten times. The chain uses TRBV5-1 and TRBJ2-5; 7 bases line up with TRBD2. V was clipped by 0 bases and J by 1 base; unmatched bases: 9. The CDR3 extends over 17 amino acids. Germline V gene data show CDR1 as SGHRS and CDR2 as YFSETQ. CDR3 DNA: TGCGCCAGCAGCTTGGCAGCGGGACTCCGGGGCCAAGAGACCCAGTACTTC. It encodes CASSLAAGLRGQETQYF. Together with reference TRBV5-1 and TRBJ2-5, the CDR3 gives the full variable domain: KAGVTQTPRYLIKTRGQQVTLSCSPISGHRSVSWYQQTPGQGLQFLFEYFSETQRNKGNFPGRFSGRQFSNSRSEMNVSTLELGDSALYLCASSLAAGLRGQETQYFGPGTRLLVL.

In the case of this clonotype: A read error is possible here, since a much larger clone lies one base away. This rearrangement joins TRBV28 to TRBJ1-1, with 9 positions matching TRBD1. CDR1 and CDR2 (germline): MDHEN, SYDVKM. CDR3 size: 12 residues. Germline trimming cut 10 bases from V and 11 bases from J; bases unmatched to any gene: 11. The CDR3 loop reads CAIRTMTGGAFF. The CDR3 bases are TGTGCCATCAGAACCATGACAGGGGGGGCTTTCTTT.

A note on this clonotype: This may be a read error: a much more frequent sequence differs by one nucleotide. The chain joins TRBV11-3 to TRBJ1-2, with D uncertain. Germline CDR1 and CDR2: SGHNT and YENEEA. V was clipped by 9 bases and J by 2 bases, with 16 bases between them. The CDR3 runs to 14 residues. The CDR3 nucleotides are TGTGCCAGAAGCCCCCGGCCAGTGAACTATGGCTACACCTTC. Encoded protein: CARSPRPVNYGYTF.

Ten or more counts support this clonotype. The chain carries TRBV5-8 and TRBJ2-2, with D perhaps being TRBD1 or TRBD2 (5 bases each). Trimming took 3 bases from V and 0 from J, leaving 15 bases between them. The CDR3 totals 17 residues. Germline loops: CDR1 SGHTS, CDR2 YDEGEE. Written as DNA, the CDR3 is TGTGCCAGCAGCTCCGGGACGACCACCGCGAACACCGGGGAGCTGTTTTTT. Translation gives CASSSGTTTANTGELFF.

V is TRBV29-1 and J is TRBJ2-1; TRBD1 agrees at 10 bases. This CDR3 has 16 residues. Germline V gene lookup returns CDR1 SQVTM and CDR2 ANQGSEA. J lost 2 bases, V lost 2 bases, and 6 bases had no gene match. The CDR3: CSVEFGQGVPYNEQFF. CDR3 bases: TGCAGCGTTGAATTTGGACAGGGGGTCCCCTACAATGAGCAGTTCTTC.

There are many counts of this clonotype. This chain uses TRBV20-1 with TRBJ2-5, with a tentative D call TRBD2 (7 bases). Germline V lookup: CDR1 DFQATT, CDR2 SNEGSKA (reference sequence). The CDR3 consists of 14 residues. Trimming took 1 base from V and 4 from J, leaving 13 bases between them. This CDR3 is CSARVGGGGETQYF. Here the CDR3 DNA reads TGCAGTGCTAGAGTAGGCGGGGGCGGAGAGACCCAGTACTTC.

The sample holds many counts of this clonotype. V gene TRBV20-1 combines with J gene TRBJ1-5, with D possibly TRBD1 on 6 matching bases. Germline CDR1 reads DFQATT; CDR2 reads SNEGSKA (reference sequence). The V end lost 1 base, the J end lost 4 bases, and 14 bases lay between the germline ends. The CDR3 extends over 15 amino acids. The CDR3 is CSARAVGGANQPQHF. Here the CDR3 DNA reads TGCAGTGCTAGAGCGGTCGGGGGCGCAAATCAGCCCCAGCATTTT.

This clonotype was observed many times. This chain joins TRBV27 and TRBJ2-7; D is perhaps TRBD1 (5 bases). Looked up from germline, CDR1 is MNHEY and CDR2 is SMNVEV (reference sequence). V was shortened by 3 bases and J by 2 bases, with 11 bases between the two germline ends. The CDR3 totals 14 residues. The CDR3 nucleotides are TGTGCCAGCAGTTTTCAGGGAACGACCTACGAGCAGTACTTC. Translation gives CASSFQGTTYEQYF.

This clonotype appeared many times. This chain connects TRBV12-3 or TRBV12-4 to TRBJ2-1, with 11 bases that match TRBD2. This CDR3 has 19 residues. V shed 3 bases, J shed 0 bases, and the junction held 10 bases outside the gene matches. CDR3 in amino acids: CASSLDSGLAEHSYNEQFF. CDR3 nucleotides: TGTGCCAGCAGTTTGGACTCGGGACTAGCGGAACACTCCTACAATGAGCAGTTCTTC.

This clonotype was picked up many times. The chain combines TRBV29-1 with TRBJ2-2, with 15 bases aligning to TRBD2. The CDR3 spans 15 residues. V trimming: 1 base; J trimming: 13 bases; junction bases outside the gene matches: 7. The V gene's germline CDR1 is SQVTM and CDR2 ANQGSEA. CDR3 DNA: TGCAGCGTTGAAGGGACTAGCGGGGGGGCCCAGGGGCTGTTTTTT. Its protein is CSVEGTSGGAQGLFF.

This clonotype was observed a handful of times. The rearrangement joins TRBV13 to TRBJ1-5; D is unclear. The V gene lost 0 bases and the J gene lost 7 bases, with 10 bases spanning the gap. The germline V gene has CDR1 PRHDT and CDR2 FYEKMQ (reference sequence). The CDR3 loop spans 14 amino acids. The CDR3 sequence: CASSLGAGRQPQHF. The CDR3, as DNA: TGTGCCAGCAGCTTAGGGGCGGGGAGACAGCCCCAGCATTTT.

Concerning this clonotype itself: This may come from a read error, since a much larger clone is one base off. This chain joins TRBV20-1 and TRBJ1-1; D is unclear. CDR3 size: 15 residues. Looked up from germline, CDR1 is DFQATT and CDR2 is SNEGSKA (reference sequence). V dropped 0 bases and J dropped 3 bases, with 14 bases sitting between them. This CDR3 reads CSARDQAHSHTEAFF. CDR3 DNA sequence: TGCAGTGCTAGAGACCAGGCCCACTCCCACACTGAAGCTTTCTTT.

This clonotype was counted a single time. The chain combines TRBV19 with TRBJ1-2; no reliable D call. V was shortened by 1 base and J by 2 bases, with 8 bases between the two germline ends. CDR3 length: 14 amino acids. The V gene's germline CDR1 is LNHDA and CDR2 SQIVND (reference sequence). CDR3 amino acids: CASSIGGANYGYTF. The CDR3 DNA reads TGTGCCAGTAGTATAGGAGGCGCCAACTATGGCTACACCTTC.

The table lists this clonotype with many counts. The chain links TRBV11-2 to TRBJ1-2; D remains unclear. Germline V CDR1 and CDR2: SGHAT, FQNNGV. Trimming shortened V by 3 bases and J by 4 bases, and 9 bases separated the two germline ends. This CDR3 is 13 amino acids long. The CDR3 sequence: CASSFSTSYGYTF. The CDR3 DNA follows: TGTGCCAGCAGCTTTTCGACTTCCTATGGCTACACCTTC.

This clonotype came up many times. A read error may account for a junction end that differs from germline. V usage is TRBV12-3 or TRBV12-4 and J usage is TRBJ1-1, with 7 bases matching TRBD1. This CDR3 is built from 12 residues. The CDR3 bases are TGTGCCAGCAGTTTCCAACTAGCGGGACAGTCTTTT. This gives the protein CASSFQLAGQSF.

This clonotype showed up many times. J is TRBJ2-3 and V is TRBV5-1, with D possibly matching TRBD1 (5 bases). This CDR3 is 16 amino acids long. Trimming shortened V by 0 bases and J by 1 base, and 12 bases separated the two germline ends. Germline CDR1 and CDR2: SGHRS and YFSETQ. The CDR3 is CASSLEVDRRTDTQYF. DNA of the CDR3: TGCGCCAGCAGCTTGGAAGTCGACAGACGCACAGATACGCAGTATTTT.

This clonotype was counted at least ten times. CDR3 nucleotide sequence: TGTGCCAGCAGCGTAGCTAGCGGGAGGTTGGATACGCAGTATTTT. Translation gives CASSVASGRLDTQYF. The V and J genes are TRBV9 and TRBJ2-3, with 11 nucleotides matching TRBD2. The CDR3 consists of 15 residues. Germline V gene data show CDR1 as SGDLS and CDR2 as YYNGEE. J gave up 6 bases and V 0 bases, and 3 bases lay outside the gene matches.

This clonotype was found many times. The chain links TRBV5-1 to TRBJ2-1, with D maybe TRBD2 (6 bases). CDR3 length: 15 amino acids. Trimming cost V 1 base and J 7 bases, with 15 bases left between them. CDR1 is SGHRS and CDR2 is YFSETQ in the germline V gene. As DNA, the CDR3 is TGCGCCAGCAGCTTGTTAGCGGCTAAGGGGAATGAGCAGTTCTTC. As protein: CASSLLAAKGNEQFF.

This chain joins TRBV29-1 and TRBJ2-1; a weak D match, TRBD1 (5 bases). V lost 7 bases to trimming and J lost 4 bases, with 14 bases between them. The germline V gene has CDR1 SQVTM and CDR2 ANQGSEA. This CDR3 region has 13 residues. In DNA, the CDR3 is TGCAGCGCCCTGGAAAGGGGATACAATGAGCAGTTCTTC. Its translation: CSALERGYNEQFF.

This clonotype was counted ten times or more. The rearrangement uses TRBV20-1 and TRBJ2-5; D uncertain. V was shortened by 0 bases and J by 5 bases, with 19 bases between the two germline ends. CDR3 length equals 16 residues. Germline values: CDR1 DFQATT, CDR2 SNEGSKA (reference sequence). CDR3 sequence (DNA): TGCAGTGCTAGAGATTTGTTTACTCCTAACTCGGAGACCCAGTACTTC. Amino acid sequence: CSARDLFTPNSETQYF.

The rearrangement uses TRBV7-3 and TRBJ1-2; D remains ambiguous. The CDR3 is 13 amino acids. Germline values: CDR1 SGHTA, CDR2 FQGTGA. V lost 0 bases and J 3 bases, leaving 5 bases between the germline ends. Here the CDR3 DNA reads TGTGCCAGCAGCTTAACTGGTGACTATGGCTACACCTTC. Amino acids: CASSLTGDYGYTF.

This clonotype turned up a few times. This chain uses TRBV2 with TRBJ2-2; 8 bases map to TRBD1. V lost 4 bases and J lost 4; bases outside the gene matches: 8. Per the germline V gene, CDR1 is SNHLY and CDR2 is FYNNEI. This CDR3 has 16 residues. The CDR3 region is CASSGDRLGTTGELFF. The DNA for the CDR3 is TGTGCCAGCAGTGGGGACAGGCTGGGGACCACCGGGGAGCTGTTTTTT.